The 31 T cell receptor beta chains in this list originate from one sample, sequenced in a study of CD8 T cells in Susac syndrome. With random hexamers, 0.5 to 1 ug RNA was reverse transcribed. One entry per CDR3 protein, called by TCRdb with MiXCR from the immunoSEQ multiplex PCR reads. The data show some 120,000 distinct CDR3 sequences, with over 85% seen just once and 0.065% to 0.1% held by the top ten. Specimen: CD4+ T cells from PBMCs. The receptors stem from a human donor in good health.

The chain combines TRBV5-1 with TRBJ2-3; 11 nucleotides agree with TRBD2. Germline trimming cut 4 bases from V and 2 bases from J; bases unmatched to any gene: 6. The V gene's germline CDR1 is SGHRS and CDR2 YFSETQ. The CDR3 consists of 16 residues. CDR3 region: CASSPRLAGSTDTQYF. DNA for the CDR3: TGCGCCAGCAGCCCTAGACTAGCGGGATCCACAGATACGCAGTATTTT.

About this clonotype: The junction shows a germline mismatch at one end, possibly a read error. The CDR3 DNA follows: TGTGCCAGCAGCCCTTCAATTGACTATCCGGACCCGGTCTTC. This gives the protein CASSPSIDYPDPVF. The rearrangement links TRBV3-1 to TRBJ2-5, with D perhaps TRBD2 (5 bases). Germline CDR1 and CDR2: LGHDT and YNNKEL (reference sequence). This CDR3 region has 14 residues.

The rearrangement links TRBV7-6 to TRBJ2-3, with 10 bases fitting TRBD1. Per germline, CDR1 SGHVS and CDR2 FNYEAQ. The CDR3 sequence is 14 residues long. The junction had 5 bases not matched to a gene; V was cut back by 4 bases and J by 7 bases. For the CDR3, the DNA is TGTGCCAGCAGCTCCCCGGGACAGGGGAATACGCAGTATTTT. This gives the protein CASSSPGQGNTQYF.

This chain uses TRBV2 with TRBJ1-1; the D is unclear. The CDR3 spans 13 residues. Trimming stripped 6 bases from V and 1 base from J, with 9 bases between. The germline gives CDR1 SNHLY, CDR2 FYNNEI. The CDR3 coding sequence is TGTGCCAGCAGCGCCGCCCCGAACACTGAAGCTTTCTTT. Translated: CASSAAPNTEAFF.

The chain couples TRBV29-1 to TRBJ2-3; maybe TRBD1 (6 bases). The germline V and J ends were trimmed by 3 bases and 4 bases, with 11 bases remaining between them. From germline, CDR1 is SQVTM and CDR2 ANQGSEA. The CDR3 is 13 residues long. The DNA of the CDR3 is TGCAGCGTTGAGCTCAGGGGACCAGATACGCAGTATTTT. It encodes CSVELRGPDTQYF.

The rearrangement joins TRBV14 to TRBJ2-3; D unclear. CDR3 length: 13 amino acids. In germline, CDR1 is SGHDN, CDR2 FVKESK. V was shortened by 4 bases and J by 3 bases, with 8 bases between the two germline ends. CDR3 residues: CASSPGFTDTQYF. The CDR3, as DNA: TGTGCCAGCAGCCCAGGATTTACAGATACGCAGTATTTT.

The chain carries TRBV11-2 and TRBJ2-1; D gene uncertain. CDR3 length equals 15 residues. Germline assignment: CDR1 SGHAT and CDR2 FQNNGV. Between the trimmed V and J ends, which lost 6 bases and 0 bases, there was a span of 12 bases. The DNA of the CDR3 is TGTGCCAGCAGTCCCGACCGGAGCTCCTACAATGAGCAGTTCTTC. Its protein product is CASSPDRSSYNEQFF.

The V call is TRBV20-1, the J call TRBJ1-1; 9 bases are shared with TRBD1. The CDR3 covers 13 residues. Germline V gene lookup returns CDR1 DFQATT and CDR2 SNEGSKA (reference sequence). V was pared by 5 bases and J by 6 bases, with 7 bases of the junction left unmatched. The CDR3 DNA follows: TGCAGTGCTTTGGACAGGGGTAAGGCTGAAGCTTTCTTT. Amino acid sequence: CSALDRGKAEAFF.

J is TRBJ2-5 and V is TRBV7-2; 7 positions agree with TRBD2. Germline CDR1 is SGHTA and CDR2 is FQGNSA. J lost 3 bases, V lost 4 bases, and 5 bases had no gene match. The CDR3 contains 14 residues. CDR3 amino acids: CASSSQRGEETQYF. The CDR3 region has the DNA TGTGCCAGCAGCTCCCAGCGGGGAGAAGAGACCCAGTACTTC.

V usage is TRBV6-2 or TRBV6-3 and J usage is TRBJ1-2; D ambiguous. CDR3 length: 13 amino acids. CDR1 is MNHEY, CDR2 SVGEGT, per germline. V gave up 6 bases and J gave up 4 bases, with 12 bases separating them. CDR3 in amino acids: CASRPTETYGYTF. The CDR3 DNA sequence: TGTGCCAGCAGACCCACAGAAACCTATGGCTACACCTTC.

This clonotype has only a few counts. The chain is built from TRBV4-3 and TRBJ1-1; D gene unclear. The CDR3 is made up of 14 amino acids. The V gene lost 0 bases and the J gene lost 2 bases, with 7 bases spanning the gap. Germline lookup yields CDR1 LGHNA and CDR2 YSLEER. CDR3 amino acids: CASSQDNSNTEAFF. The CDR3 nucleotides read TGCGCCAGCAGCCAAGATAACAGCAACACTGAAGCTTTCTTT.

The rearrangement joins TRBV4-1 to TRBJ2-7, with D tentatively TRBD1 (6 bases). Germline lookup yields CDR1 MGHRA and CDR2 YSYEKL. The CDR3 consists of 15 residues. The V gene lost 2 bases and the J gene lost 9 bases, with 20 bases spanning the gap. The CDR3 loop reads CASSQSETGPLGQYF. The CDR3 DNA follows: TGCGCCAGCAGCCAAAGCGAGACAGGCCCCCTCGGGCAGTACTTC.

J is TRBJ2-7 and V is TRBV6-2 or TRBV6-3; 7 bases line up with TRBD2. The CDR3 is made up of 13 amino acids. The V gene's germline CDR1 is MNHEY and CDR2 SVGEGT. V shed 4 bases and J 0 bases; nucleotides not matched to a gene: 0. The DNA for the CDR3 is TGTGCCAGCAGTTGGACTAGCTCCTACGAGCAGTACTTC. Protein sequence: CASSWTSSYEQYF.

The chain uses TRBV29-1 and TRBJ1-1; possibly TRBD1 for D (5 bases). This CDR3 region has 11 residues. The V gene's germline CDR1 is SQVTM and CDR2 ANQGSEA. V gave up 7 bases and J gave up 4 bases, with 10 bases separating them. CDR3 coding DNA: TGCAGCGGGGGGGACGGCACTGAAGCTTTCTTT. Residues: CSGGDGTEAFF.

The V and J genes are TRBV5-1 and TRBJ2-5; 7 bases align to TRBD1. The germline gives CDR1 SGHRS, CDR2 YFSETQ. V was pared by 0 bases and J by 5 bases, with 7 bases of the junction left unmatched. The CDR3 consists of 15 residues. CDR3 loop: CASSLGKGAPETQYF. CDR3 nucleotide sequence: TGCGCCAGCAGCTTGGGTAAGGGGGCGCCGGAGACCCAGTACTTC.

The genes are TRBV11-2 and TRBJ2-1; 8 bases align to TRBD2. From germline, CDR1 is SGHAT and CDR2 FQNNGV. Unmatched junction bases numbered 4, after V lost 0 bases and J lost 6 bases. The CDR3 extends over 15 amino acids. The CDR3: CASSLEPGGPNEQFF. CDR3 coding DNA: TGTGCCAGCAGCTTAGAGCCGGGAGGGCCCAATGAGCAGTTCTTC.

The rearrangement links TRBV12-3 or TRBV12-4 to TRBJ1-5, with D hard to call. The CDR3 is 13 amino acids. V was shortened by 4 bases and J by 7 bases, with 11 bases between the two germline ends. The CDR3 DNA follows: TGTGCCAGCAGTTCATACGATGGGCAGCCCCAGCATTTT. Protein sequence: CASSSYDGQPQHF.

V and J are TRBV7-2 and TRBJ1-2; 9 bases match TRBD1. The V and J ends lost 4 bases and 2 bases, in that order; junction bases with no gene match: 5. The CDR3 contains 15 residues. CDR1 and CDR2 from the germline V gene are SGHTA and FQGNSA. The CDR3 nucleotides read TGTGCCAGCAGCTCGCCCGACAGGGGGAACTATGGCTACACCTTC. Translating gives CASSSPDRGNYGYTF.

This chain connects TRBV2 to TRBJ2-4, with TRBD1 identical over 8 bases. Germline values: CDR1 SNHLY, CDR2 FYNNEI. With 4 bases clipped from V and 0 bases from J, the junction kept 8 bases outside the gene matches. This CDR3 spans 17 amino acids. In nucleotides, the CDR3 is TGTGCCAGCAGTGTAGGGAGGACAGGGTTAGCCAAAAACATTCAGTACTTC. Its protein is CASSVGRTGLAKNIQYF.

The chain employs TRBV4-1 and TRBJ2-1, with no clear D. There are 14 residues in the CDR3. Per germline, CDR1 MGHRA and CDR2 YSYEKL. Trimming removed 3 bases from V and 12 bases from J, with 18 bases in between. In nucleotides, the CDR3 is TGCGCCAGCAGCCACCCCGCGGTTAGCCAGGCGCAGTTCTTC. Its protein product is CASSHPAVSQAQFF.

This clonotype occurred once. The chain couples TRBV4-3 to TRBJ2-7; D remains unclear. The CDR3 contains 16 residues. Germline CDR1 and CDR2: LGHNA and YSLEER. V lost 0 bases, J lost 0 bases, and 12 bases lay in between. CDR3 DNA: TGCGCCAGCAGCCAAGATAGTCTCGACCTCTCCTACGAGCAGTACTTC. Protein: CASSQDSLDLSYEQYF.

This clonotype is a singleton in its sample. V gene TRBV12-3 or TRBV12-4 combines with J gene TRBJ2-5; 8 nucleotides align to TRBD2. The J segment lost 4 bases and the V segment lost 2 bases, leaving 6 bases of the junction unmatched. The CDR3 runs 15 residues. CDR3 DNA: TGTGCCAGCAGTTTAAAGAGCGGGAGCGGAGAGACCCAGTACTTC. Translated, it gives CASSLKSGSGETQYF.

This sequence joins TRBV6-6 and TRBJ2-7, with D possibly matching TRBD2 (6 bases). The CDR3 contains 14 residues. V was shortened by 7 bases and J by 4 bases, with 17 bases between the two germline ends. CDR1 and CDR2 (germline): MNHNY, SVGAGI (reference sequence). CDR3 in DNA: TGTGCCAGCACCAACCGACTAGACAGTTACGAGCAGTACTTC. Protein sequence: CASTNRLDSYEQYF.

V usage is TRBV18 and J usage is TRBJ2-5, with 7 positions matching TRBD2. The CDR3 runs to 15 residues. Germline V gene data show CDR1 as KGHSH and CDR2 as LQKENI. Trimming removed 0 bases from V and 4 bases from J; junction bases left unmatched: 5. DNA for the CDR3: TGTGCCAGCTCACCACCGGGAGGGTTGCGAGAGACCCAGTACTTC. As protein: CASSPPGGLRETQYF.

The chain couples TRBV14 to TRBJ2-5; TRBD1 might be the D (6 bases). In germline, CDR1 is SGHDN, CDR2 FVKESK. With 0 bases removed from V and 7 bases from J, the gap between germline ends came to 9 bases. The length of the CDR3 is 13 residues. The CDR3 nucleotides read TGTGCCAGCAGCCAAGAGAGGGGGTTGACCCAGTACTTC. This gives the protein CASSQERGLTQYF.

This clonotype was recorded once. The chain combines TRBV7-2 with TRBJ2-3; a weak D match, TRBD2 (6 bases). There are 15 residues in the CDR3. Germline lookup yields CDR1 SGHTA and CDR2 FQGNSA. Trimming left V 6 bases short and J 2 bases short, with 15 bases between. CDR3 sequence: CASRPGGALTDTQYF. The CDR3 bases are TGTGCCAGCAGACCCGGAGGGGCACTCACAGATACGCAGTATTTT.

The CDR3 DNA reads TGCAGTGCTAGAGATCGGGCCTCATTCTCTCCCTATGGCTACACCTTC. Translated: CSARDRASFSPYGYTF. The rearrangement joins TRBV20-1 to TRBJ1-2; D is unresolved. The V gene lost 0 bases and the J gene lost 4 bases, with 18 bases spanning the gap. From germline, CDR1 is DFQATT and CDR2 SNEGSKA (reference sequence). CDR3 length equals 16 residues.

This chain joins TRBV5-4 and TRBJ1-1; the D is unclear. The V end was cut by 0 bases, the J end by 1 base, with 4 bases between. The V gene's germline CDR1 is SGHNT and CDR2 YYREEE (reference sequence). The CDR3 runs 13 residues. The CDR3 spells CASSLGRNTEAFF. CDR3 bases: TGTGCCAGCAGCTTGGGCCGGAACACTGAAGCTTTCTTT.

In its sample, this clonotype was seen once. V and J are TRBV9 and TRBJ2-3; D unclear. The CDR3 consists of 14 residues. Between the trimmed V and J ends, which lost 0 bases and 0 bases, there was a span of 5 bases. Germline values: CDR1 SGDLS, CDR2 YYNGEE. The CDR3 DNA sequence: TGTGCCAGCAGCGTAGCTCCTAGCACAGATACGCAGTATTTT. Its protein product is CASSVAPSTDTQYF.

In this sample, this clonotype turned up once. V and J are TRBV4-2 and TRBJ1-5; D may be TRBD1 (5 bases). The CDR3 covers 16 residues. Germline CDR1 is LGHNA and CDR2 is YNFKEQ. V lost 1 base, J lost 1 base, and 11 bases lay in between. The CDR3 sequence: CASSQGGRESNQPQHF. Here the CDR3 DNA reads TGTGCCAGCAGCCAAGGAGGCAGGGAAAGCAATCAGCCCCAGCATTTT.

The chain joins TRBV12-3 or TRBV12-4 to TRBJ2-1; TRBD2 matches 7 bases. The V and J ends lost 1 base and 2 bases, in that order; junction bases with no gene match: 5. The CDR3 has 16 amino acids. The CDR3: CASSLVLADAYNEQFF. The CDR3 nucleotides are TGTGCCAGCAGTTTAGTTCTAGCGGACGCCTACAATGAGCAGTTCTTC.